The sample holds a few counts of the clone carrying this T cell receptor beta chain. Trimming shortened V by 1 base and J by 4 bases, and 13 bases separated the two germline ends. Germline CDR1 reads SQVTM; CDR2 reads ANQGSEA. The CDR3 has 15 residues. One entry per CDR3 protein results from TCRdb running MiXCR on the 5' RACE reads. The sample shows about 45,000 distinct CDR3 sequences, roughly 13% of them seen only once. The data belong to a study of neurological immune-mediated disorders. The sample's time point: longitudinal time-point 3. Sequenced sample: PBMCs. The source is a man in his thirties or forties in good health. The chain joins TRBV29-1 to TRBJ1-4; D call uncertain. Written as DNA, the CDR3 is TGCAGCGTTGAAGGGGCGGACTGGGGTAATGAAAAACTGTTTTTT. Translating gives CSVEGADWGNEKLFF. The variable domain in full, with the rest retrieved from reference TRBV29-1 and TRBJ1-4, is SAVISQKPSRDICQRGTSLTIQCQVDSQVTMMFWYRQQPGQSLTLIATANQGSEATYESGFVIDKFPISRPNLTFSTLTVSNMSPEDSSIYLCSVEGADWGNEKLFFGSGTQLSVL.